These T cell receptor beta chains were read from a single sample in a study of graft-versus-host responses after intestinal transplantation. TCRdb's copy holds only in-frame clones and misses some; the assay was immunoSEQ multiplex PCR. Among approximately 110,000 clones listed, 85% to 95% were seen once. No antigens are known for them. The sample in question was unstimulated CD4+ T cells sorted from spleen or lymph node cells, obtained before transplant. The receptors stem from a human donor who was the organ donor for an intestinal transplant. The CDR3 runs from the conserved cysteine through the conserved F or W. Each record gives: J gene, clone size, V gene, D gene, CDR3 DNA, CDR3 protein. A D gene is named only where the DNA matches it firmly. Rows give clone size only sometimes, using once, few, many, or a class for an expanded clone.

>TRBJ2-6|once|TRBV7-2|-
TGTGCCAGCAGCTTAGTAGGGTCTGGGGCCAACGTCCTGACTTTC
CASSLVGSGANVLTF
>TRBJ2-1|-|TRBV2|-
TGTGCCAGCAGTGAATGGTCGCTAGCAGGAGATGAGCAGTTCTTC
CASSEWSLAGDEQFF
>TRBJ1-2|-|TRBV29-1|-
TGCAGCGTTGAGGGCGGCTATGGCTACACCTTC
CSVEGGYGYTF
>TRBJ2-7|-|TRBV27|-
TGTGCCAGCTCAGGTAGCGGTGGAACCGAACGCTACGAGCAGTACTTC
CASSGSGGTERYEQYF
>TRBJ1-1|-|TRBV6-5|-
TGTGCCAGCAGTACCCGGGCCGAGAACACTGAAGCTTTCTTT
CASSTRAENTEAFF
>TRBJ2-7|-|TRBV20-1|TRBD2
TGCAGTGCCGGGACTAGTTACGAGCAGTACTTC
CSAGTSYEQYF
>TRBJ1-5|-|TRBV7-6|-
TGTGCCAGCAGTAGTGACAGATATAGTCCCCAGCATTTT
CASSSDRYSPQHF
>TRBJ2-1|-|TRBV4-1|TRBD2
TGCGCCAGCAGCCAAGAGGGGCGGGAGTTCGATGAGCAGTTCTTC
CASSQEGREFDEQFF
>TRBJ2-3|-|TRBV5-1|TRBD2
TGCGCCAGCAGCCTTAGCGGGACCAGCACAGATACGCAGTATTTT
CASSLSGTSTDTQYF
>TRBJ1-1|-|TRBV2|-
TGTGCCAGCAGGGGGAACACTGAAGCTTTCTTT
CASRGNTEAFF
>TRBJ2-7|-|TRBV5-4|-
TGTGCCAGCAGCTTCGATGGTCTAGGGCCCTACGAGCAGTACTTC
CASSFDGLGPYEQYF